Listed below are T cell receptor beta chains from one sample, sequenced in a study of blood T cell repertoires in COVID-19. Sequenced by immunoSEQ multiplex PCR; TCRdb stores in-frame clones only, minus some. The data show approximately 110,000 clones, around 81% seen once. The sample consisted of peripheral blood. The receptor source for this set is an elderly man with acute or convalescent COVID-19. Both conserved end residues are part of each CDR3. Clone size is given for some rows only: seen once, a few or many times, or a class if the clone is expanded.

clone_size	j_call	v_call	cdr3_aa
once	TRBJ2-3	TRBV7-2	CASSLQIWASGSTDTQYF
once	TRBJ2-5	TRBV28	CATTGTEETQYF
-	TRBJ1-5	TRBV4-1	CASSQFGTGRIKDQPQHF
-	TRBJ2-1	TRBV11-2	CASSLLTPQTGDYNEQFF
-	TRBJ1-2	TRBV27	CASSPTGGAVYGYTF
-	TRBJ2-3	TRBV6-1	CASSELTVSTDTQYF
-	TRBJ1-1	TRBV6-2/TRBV6-3	CASSYRQGGTEAFF
-	TRBJ2-5	TRBV7-2	CASSFGGVESSGVQETQYF
-	TRBJ2-2	TRBV11-2	CASSTLAGGRGELFF
-	TRBJ1-2	TRBV6-2/TRBV6-3	CASSRPGYGYTF
-	TRBJ2-2	TRBV5-1	CASSYGTLVGELFF
-	TRBJ2-1	TRBV28	CASSLSWGLAGYNEQFF
-	TRBJ1-1	TRBV18	CASSRGLDTEAFF
-	TRBJ2-7	TRBV28	CASSLSGGLSWYEQYF
-	TRBJ2-3	TRBV28	CASSLQGQGTDTQYF
-	TRBJ2-7	TRBV7-9	CASNLAGLADEQYF
-	TRBJ1-1	TRBV6-5	CASSSMGTGDTEAFF
-	TRBJ2-2	TRBV5-1	CASSPPGQGNTGELFF
-	TRBJ1-1	TRBV7-3	CASSLEVQGEAFF
-	TRBJ1-5	TRBV2	CASSEARGTGQPQHF
-	TRBJ2-6	TRBV5-1	CASTSTGPSGANVLTF
-	TRBJ1-5	TRBV24-1	CATSATNRASNQPQHF
few	TRBJ2-6	TRBV18	CASSPQLLKNSGANVLTF
-	TRBJ2-7	TRBV9	CASSVEQGASYEQYF
-	TRBJ1-4	TRBV28	CASSQTGPTNEKLFF
-	TRBJ1-4	TRBV12-3/TRBV12-4	CASSGGPDEKLFF
few	TRBJ1-6	TRBV7-9	CASSYYPGQGESPLHF
once	TRBJ2-2	TRBV4-1	CASSPAGVGTGELFF
-	TRBJ1-3	TRBV3-1/TRBV3-2	CASSDGAGRSGNTIYF
-	TRBJ2-5	TRBV6-5	CASSRSGRGGETQYF
-	TRBJ1-2	TRBV28	CASRRPGQPINRYTF
-	TRBJ1-2	TRBV5-1	CASSSGTGNYGYTF
-	TRBJ2-2	TRBV9	CASSALRGTSVNTGELFF
-	TRBJ1-2	TRBV7-8	CASSLVWGGGYGYTF
-	TRBJ1-2	TRBV28	CASSSGTGHYGYTF
-	TRBJ1-5	TRBV27	CASRSRNGNQPQHF
-	TRBJ2-6	TRBV28	CASSLFGKYGANVLTF
-	TRBJ2-7	TRBV12-3/TRBV12-4	CASSSGGPYEQYF
-	TRBJ2-3	TRBV6-4	CVLLRAGALDTQYF
-	TRBJ1-4	TRBV27	CASSLSQVREKLFF
-	TRBJ2-5	TRBV19	CASSTTSGTPETQYF
-	TRBJ1-6	TRBV15	CATSGGQGPYNSPLHF
-	TRBJ1-2	TRBV25-1	CASSGAGVHGYTF
-	TRBJ1-1	TRBV28	CASSSDRWAFF
-	TRBJ1-4	TRBV2	CASKGQGPTNEKLFF
-	TRBJ2-1	TRBV14	CASSPNYYNEQFF
-	TRBJ1-1	TRBV18	CASSPFDRAENTEAFF
-	TRBJ1-1	TRBV19	CASSYRENTEAFF
-	TRBJ2-1	TRBV5-6	CASSLSGNEQFF
-	TRBJ2-3	TRBV7-3	CASSSGLAGSTDTQYF